Presented here are 11 T cell receptor beta chains from one specimen sequenced in a study of T cell responses to AZD1222 COVID-19 vaccine. Data came from immunoSEQ multiplex PCR; TCRdb stores just in-frame clones and leaves some out. The sample includes around 95,000 clones, 88% of them seen just once. The input for sequencing was peripheral blood, taken on day 0 of AZD1222 vaccination. The source of these receptors is an adult in good health.

The chain is built from TRBV28 and TRBJ1-5, with no clear D. CDR3 length: 13 residues. The germline gives CDR1 MDHEN, CDR2 SYDVKM. V shed 3 bases and J shed 9 bases, with 12 bases lying between them. This CDR3 is CASSFPQRWPQHF. CDR3 nucleotides: TGTGCCAGCAGTTTCCCCCAACGGTGGCCCCAGCATTTT.

The chain recombines TRBV5-4 with TRBJ2-1, with 8 bases aligning to TRBD2. The CDR3 sequence is 18 residues long. The J segment lost 0 bases and the V segment lost 1 base, leaving 9 bases of the junction unmatched. Germline V gene data show CDR1 as SGHNT and CDR2 as YYREEE (reference sequence). Here the CDR3 DNA reads TGTGCCAGCAGCTTGAAGTCGACTAGCGCGAGCTCCTACAATGAGCAGTTCTTC. It translates to CASSLKSTSASSYNEQFF.

The chain joins TRBV4-1 to TRBJ1-3, with D maybe TRBD1 (6 bases). This CDR3 comprises 18 residues. Germline V gene sequence: CDR1 MGHRA, CDR2 YSYEKL. The V and J ends lost 0 bases and 0 bases respectively, with 15 bases between them. This CDR3 reads CASSQDRRQALSGNTIYF. The CDR3 nucleotides are TGCGCCAGCAGCCAAGATCGAAGACAGGCACTCTCTGGAAACACCATATATTTT.

The chain uses TRBV28 and TRBJ2-2; D is unclear. The CDR3 is 12 amino acids. In germline, CDR1 is MDHEN, CDR2 SYDVKM. Trimming left V 5 bases short and J 3 bases short, with 4 bases between. CDR3 region: CASSPYTGELFF. The CDR3 bases are TGTGCCAGCAGTCCATACACCGGGGAGCTGTTTTTT.

V gene TRBV19 combines with J gene TRBJ1-2; a weak D match, TRBD1 (6 bases). Germline CDR1 is LNHDA and CDR2 is SQIVND (reference sequence). The CDR3 is made up of 13 amino acids. V dropped 7 bases and J dropped 4 bases, with 13 bases sitting between them. The CDR3 DNA reads as TGTGCCAGTACGCCAGGGGTGATCTATGGCTACACCTTC. Translated: CASTPGVIYGYTF.

The chain is built from TRBV6-5 and TRBJ2-7; no reliable D call. Trimming took 6 bases from V and 0 from J, leaving 12 bases between them. The CDR3 contains 14 residues. Germline V gene sequence: CDR1 MNHEY, CDR2 SVGAGI. The CDR3 DNA is TGTGCCAGCAGACAGCCGACGAGCTCCTACGAGCAGTACTTC. It yields the protein CASRQPTSSYEQYF.

The genes are TRBV28 and TRBJ1-1; D remains ambiguous. The CDR3 consists of 16 residues. CDR1 and CDR2 from the germline V gene are MDHEN and SYDVKM. The germline V and J ends were trimmed by 8 bases and 0 bases, with 19 bases remaining between them. The CDR3 nucleotides read TGTGCCAGCGGCGCCCCGGGCAGAAGCATGAACACTGAAGCTTTCTTT. Translated: CASGAPGRSMNTEAFF. The variable domain in full, with the rest retrieved from reference TRBV28 and TRBJ1-1, is DVKVTQSSRYLVKRTGEKVFLECVQDMDHENMFWYRQDPGLGLRLIYFSYDVKMKEKGDIPEGYSVSREKKERFSLILESASTNQTSMYLCASGAPGRSMNTEAFFGQGTRLTVV.

This clone was seen just once. The chain recombines TRBV9 with TRBJ2-1, with TRBD2 matching 10 bases. Germline loops: CDR1 SGDLS, CDR2 YYNGEE. The CDR3 spans 15 residues. Trimming took 2 bases from V and 6 from J; bases not matched to a gene: 5. In DNA, the CDR3 is TGTGCCAGCAGCGTTATAGCGGGAGGTGGCAATGAGCAGTTCTTC. Protein sequence: CASSVIAGGGNEQFF.

This clone appeared a single time. The V call is TRBV19, the J call TRBJ2-7; D is perhaps TRBD2 (5 bases). The CDR3 contains 14 residues. The germline V gene encodes CDR1 LNHDA and CDR2 SQIVND (reference sequence). V gave up 3 bases and J gave up 7 bases, with 16 bases separating them. The CDR3 region is CASSIRAEREEQYF. CDR3 DNA sequence: TGTGCCAGTAGTATCCGGGCCGAAAGGGAGGAGCAGTACTTC. The complete variable domain, with remaining parts taken from reference TRBV19 and TRBJ2-7, reads DGGITQSPKYLFRKEGQNVTLSCEQNLNHDAMYWYRQDPGQGLRLIYYSQIVNDFQKGDIAEGYSVSREKKESFPLTVTSAQKNPTAFYLCASSIRAEREEQYFGPGTRLTVT.

The chain is built from TRBV6-5 and TRBJ1-6; D remains ambiguous. The CDR3 has 12 amino acids. V shed 5 bases and J shed 7 bases, with 6 bases lying between them. The germline gives CDR1 MNHEY, CDR2 SVGAGI. CDR3 sequence: CASSTLNSPLHF. The CDR3 region has the DNA TGTGCCAGCAGTACGCTAAATTCACCCCTCCACTTT.

V and J are TRBV18 and TRBJ2-2; D might be TRBD1 (5 bases). Trimming removed 6 bases at V and 1 base at J, with 9 bases between. Per the germline V gene, CDR1 is KGHSH and CDR2 is LQKENI. The CDR3 spans 14 residues. This CDR3 reads CASSFDRNTGELFF. In DNA, the CDR3 is TGTGCCAGCTCTTTCGACAGGAACACCGGGGAGCTGTTTTTT.